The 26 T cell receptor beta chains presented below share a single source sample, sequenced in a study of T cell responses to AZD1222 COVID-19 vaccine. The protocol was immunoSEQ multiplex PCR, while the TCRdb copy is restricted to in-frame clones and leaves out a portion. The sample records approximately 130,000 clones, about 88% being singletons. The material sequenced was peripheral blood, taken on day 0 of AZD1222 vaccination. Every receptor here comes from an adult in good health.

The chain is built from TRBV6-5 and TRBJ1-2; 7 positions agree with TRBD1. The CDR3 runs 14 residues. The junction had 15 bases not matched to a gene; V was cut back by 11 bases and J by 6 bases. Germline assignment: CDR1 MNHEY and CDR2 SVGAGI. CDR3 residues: CAAKAVITGDGYTF. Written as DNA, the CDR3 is TGTGCCGCAAAAGCCGTCATCACAGGGGATGGCTACACCTTC.

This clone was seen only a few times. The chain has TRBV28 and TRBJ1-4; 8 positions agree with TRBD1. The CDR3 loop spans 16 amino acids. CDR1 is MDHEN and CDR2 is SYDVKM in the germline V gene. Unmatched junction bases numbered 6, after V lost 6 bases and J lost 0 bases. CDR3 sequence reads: CASSSDRGPTNEKLFF. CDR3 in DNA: TGTGCCAGCAGCAGCGACAGGGGCCCAACTAATGAAAAACTGTTTTTT.

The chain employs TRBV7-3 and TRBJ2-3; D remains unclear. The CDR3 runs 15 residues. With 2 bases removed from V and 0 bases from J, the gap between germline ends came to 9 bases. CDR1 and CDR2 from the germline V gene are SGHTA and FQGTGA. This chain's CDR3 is CASSLGSTSTDTQYF. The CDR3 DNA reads TGTGCCAGCAGCTTAGGATCGACTAGCACAGATACGCAGTATTTT.

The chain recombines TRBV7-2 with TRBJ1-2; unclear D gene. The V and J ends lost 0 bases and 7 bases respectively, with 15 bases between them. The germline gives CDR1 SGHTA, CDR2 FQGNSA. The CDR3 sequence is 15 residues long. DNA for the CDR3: TGTGCCAGCAGCTTAGCACAGCAGGCTCGGGGTGGCTACACCTTC. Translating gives CASSLAQQARGGYTF.

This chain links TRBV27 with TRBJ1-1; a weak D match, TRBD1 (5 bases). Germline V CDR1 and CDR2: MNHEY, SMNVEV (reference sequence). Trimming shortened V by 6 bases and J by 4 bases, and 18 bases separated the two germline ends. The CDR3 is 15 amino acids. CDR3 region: CASSDAGLLGTEAFF. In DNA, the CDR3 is TGTGCCAGCAGCGACGCGGGACTTTTGGGCACTGAAGCTTTCTTT.

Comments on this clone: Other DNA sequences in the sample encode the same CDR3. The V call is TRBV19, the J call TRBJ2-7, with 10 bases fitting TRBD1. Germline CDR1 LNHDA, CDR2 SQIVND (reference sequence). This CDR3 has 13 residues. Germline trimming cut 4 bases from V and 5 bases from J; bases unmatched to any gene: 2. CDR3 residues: CASSTGQGNEQYF. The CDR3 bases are TGTGCCAGTAGTACGGGACAGGGGAACGAGCAGTACTTC.

The CDR3 nucleotides read TGTGCCAGCAGCCATGGACAGGTCTACGAGCAGTACTTC. Translating gives CASSHGQVYEQYF. J is TRBJ2-7 and V is TRBV3-1 (or the pseudogene TRBV3-2), with 7 bases identical to TRBD1. Germline values: CDR1 LGHDT, CDR2 YNNKEL (reference sequence). This CDR3 spans 13 amino acids. The J segment lost 3 bases and the V segment lost 3 bases, leaving 2 bases of the junction unmatched.

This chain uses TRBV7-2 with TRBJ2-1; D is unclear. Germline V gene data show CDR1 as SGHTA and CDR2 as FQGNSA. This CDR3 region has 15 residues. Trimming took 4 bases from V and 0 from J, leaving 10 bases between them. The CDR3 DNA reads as TGTGCCAGCAGCTCCGACCCGAACTCCTACAATGAGCAGTTCTTC. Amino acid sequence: CASSSDPNSYNEQFF. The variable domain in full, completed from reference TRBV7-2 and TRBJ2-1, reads GAGVSQSPSNKVTEKGKDVELRCDPISGHTALYWYRQSLGQGLEFLIYFQGNSAPDKSGLPSDRFSAERTGGSVSTLTIQRTQQEDSAVYLCASSSDPNSYNEQFFGPGTRLTVL.

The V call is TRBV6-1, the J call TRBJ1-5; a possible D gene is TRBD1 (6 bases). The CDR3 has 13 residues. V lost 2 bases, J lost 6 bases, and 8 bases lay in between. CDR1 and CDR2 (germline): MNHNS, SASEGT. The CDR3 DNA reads TGTGCCAGCAGTGAATCAGGGGTTCAGCCCCAGCATTTT. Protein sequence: CASSESGVQPQHF.

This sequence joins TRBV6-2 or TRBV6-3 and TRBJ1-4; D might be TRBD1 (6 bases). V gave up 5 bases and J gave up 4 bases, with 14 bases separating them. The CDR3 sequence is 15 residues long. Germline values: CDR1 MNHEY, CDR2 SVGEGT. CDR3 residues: CASSAGQGLNEKLFF. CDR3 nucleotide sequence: TGTGCCAGCAGTGCGGGGCAGGGGCTTAATGAAAAACTGTTTTTT.

The CDR3 spells CASSQTGGSSSSPLHF. CDR3 bases: TGCGCCAGCAGTCAGACAGGGGGGTCCTCATCTTCACCCCTCCACTTT. This sequence joins TRBV23-1 and TRBJ1-6, with 9 bases matching TRBD1. TRBV23-1 is an ORF; its function is uncertain. The J segment lost 9 bases and the V segment lost 3 bases, leaving 9 bases of the junction unmatched. CDR3 length: 16 residues.

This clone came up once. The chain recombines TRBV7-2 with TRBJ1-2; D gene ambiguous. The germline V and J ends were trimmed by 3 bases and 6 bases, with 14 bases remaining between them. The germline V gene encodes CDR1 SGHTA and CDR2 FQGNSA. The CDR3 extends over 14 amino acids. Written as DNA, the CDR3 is TGTGCCAGCAGCTTCGGCGGGAGGACCAATGGCTACACCTTC. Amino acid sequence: CASSFGGRTNGYTF.

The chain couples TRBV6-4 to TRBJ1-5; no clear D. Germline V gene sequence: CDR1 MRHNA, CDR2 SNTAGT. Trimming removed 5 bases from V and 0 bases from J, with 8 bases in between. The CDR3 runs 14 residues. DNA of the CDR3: TGTGCCAGCAGTTTGGACGGTAGCAATCAGCCCCAGCATTTT. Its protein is CASSLDGSNQPQHF.

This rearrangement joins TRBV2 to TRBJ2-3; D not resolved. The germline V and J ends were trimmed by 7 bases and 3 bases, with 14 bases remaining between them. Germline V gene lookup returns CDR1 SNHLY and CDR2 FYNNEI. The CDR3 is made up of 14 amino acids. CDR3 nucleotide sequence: TGTGCCAGCAACCAGCCGGCTGGTACAGATACGCAGTATTTT. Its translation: CASNQPAGTDTQYF.

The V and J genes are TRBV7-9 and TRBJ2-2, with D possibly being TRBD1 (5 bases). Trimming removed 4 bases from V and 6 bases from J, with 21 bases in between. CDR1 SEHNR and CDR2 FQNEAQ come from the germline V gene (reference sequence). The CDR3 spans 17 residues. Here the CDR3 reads CASSSPAGSGYAGELFF. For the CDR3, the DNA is TGTGCCAGCAGCTCCCCGGCTGGGTCAGGGTACGCCGGGGAGCTGTTTTTT.

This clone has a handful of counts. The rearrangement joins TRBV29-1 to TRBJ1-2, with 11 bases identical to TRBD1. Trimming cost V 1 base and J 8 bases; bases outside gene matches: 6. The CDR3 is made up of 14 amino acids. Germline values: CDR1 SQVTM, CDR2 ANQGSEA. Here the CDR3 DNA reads TGCAGCGTTGAAGCCATTGGGACAGGGGGAGGCTACACCTTC. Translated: CSVEAIGTGGGYTF.

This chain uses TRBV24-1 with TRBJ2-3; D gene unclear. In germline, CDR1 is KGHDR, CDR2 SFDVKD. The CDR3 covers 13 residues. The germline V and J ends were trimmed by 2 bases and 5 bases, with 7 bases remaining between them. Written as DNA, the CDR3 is TGTGCCACCAGTGATTCTTGGGGAGATACGCAGTATTTT. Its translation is CATSDSWGDTQYF.

The CDR3 region is CASTGQGYTEAFF. The CDR3 region has the DNA TGTGCCAGTACAGGCCAGGGGTACACTGAAGCTTTCTTT. The V and J genes are TRBV19 and TRBJ1-1, with TRBD1 as a possible D gene (6 bases). CDR1 and CDR2 (germline): LNHDA, SQIVND (reference sequence). V shed 7 bases and J shed 3 bases, with 12 bases lying between them. CDR3 length equals 13 residues. Using reference TRBV19 and TRBJ1-1 for the parts outside the CDR3, the full variable domain is DGGITQSPKYLFRKEGQNVTLSCEQNLNHDAMYWYRQDPGQGLRLIYYSQIVNDFQKGDIAEGYSVSREKKESFPLTVTSAQKNPTAFYLCASTGQGYTEAFFGQGTRLTVV.

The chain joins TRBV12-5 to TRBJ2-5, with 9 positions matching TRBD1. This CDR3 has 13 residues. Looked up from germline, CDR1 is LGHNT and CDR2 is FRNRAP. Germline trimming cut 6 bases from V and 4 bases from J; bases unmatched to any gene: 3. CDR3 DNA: TGTGCTAGTGGCCAGGACAGGGGAGAGACCCAGTACTTC. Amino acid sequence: CASGQDRGETQYF.

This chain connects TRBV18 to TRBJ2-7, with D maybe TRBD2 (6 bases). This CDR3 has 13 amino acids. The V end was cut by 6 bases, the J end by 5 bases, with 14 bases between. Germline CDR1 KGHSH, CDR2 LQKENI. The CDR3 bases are TGTGCCAGCTCCCCCGGGGACTGGGACGAGCAGTACTTC. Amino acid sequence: CASSPGDWDEQYF.

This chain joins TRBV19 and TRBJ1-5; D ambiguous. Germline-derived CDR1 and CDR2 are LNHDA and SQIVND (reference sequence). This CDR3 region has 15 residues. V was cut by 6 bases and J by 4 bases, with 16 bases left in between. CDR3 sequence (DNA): TGTGCCAGTAGGGGAGAGGGTTTAAGTAATCAGCCCCAGCATTTT. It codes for CASRGEGLSNQPQHF.

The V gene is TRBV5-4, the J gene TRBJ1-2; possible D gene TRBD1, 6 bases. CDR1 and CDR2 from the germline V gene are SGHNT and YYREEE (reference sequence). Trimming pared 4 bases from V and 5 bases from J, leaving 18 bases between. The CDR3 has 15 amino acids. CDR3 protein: CASSRAGTPLYGYTF. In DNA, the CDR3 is TGTGCCAGCAGCAGGGCCGGGACACCCCTATATGGCTACACCTTC.

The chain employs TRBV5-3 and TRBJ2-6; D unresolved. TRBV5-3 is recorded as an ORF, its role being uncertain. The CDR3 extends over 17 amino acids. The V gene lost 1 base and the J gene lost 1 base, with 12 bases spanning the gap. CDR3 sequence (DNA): TGTGCCAGAAGCTTGCGACTGGAGACTTCTGGGGCCAACGTCCTGACTTTC. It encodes CARSLRLETSGANVLTF.

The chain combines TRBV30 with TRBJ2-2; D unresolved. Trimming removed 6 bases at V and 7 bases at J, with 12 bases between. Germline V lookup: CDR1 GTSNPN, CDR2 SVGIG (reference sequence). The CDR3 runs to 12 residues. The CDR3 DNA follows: TGTGCCTGCGGTACGGGTGACGGGGAGCTGTTTTTT. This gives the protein CACGTGDGELFF.

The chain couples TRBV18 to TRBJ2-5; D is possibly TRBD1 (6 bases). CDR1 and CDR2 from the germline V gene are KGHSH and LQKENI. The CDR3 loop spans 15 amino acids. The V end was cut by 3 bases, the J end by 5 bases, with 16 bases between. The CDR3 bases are TGTGCCAGCTCACCCCCAGGACAGCTTCTTGAGACCCAGTACTTC. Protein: CASSPPGQLLETQYF.

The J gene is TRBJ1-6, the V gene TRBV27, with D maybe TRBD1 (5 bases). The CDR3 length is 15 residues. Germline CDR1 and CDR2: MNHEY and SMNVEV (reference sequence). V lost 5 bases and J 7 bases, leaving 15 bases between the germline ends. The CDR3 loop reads CASSQEGLRNSPLHF. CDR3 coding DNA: TGTGCCAGCAGTCAGGAGGGGCTCAGGAATTCACCCCTCCACTTT.